The 3 T cell receptor beta chains listed next were all sequenced from one sample in a study of blood T cell repertoires in COVID-19. Assay used: immunoSEQ multiplex PCR; TCRdb lists only in-frame clones, some missing. The repertoire includes fewer than 80,000 clones, around four fifths of them detected once, and around 9.7% sits in the top ten. Sequencing was carried out using peripheral blood. These receptors all stem from a human donor in a cohort sampled during active COVID-19.

This chain connects TRBV5-5 to TRBJ1-5; the D is unclear. Germline V gives CDR1 SGHKS, CDR2 YYEKEE (reference sequence). There are 13 residues in the CDR3. Trimming removed 3 bases from V and 4 bases from J, with 8 bases in between. CDR3 nucleotides: TGTGCCAGCAGCTCTACGGTGAATCAGCCCCAGCATTTT. Amino acid sequence: CASSSTVNQPQHF.

This chain joins TRBV20-1 and TRBJ2-7; D remains unclear. CDR1 DFQATT and CDR2 SNEGSKA come from the germline V gene (reference sequence). The CDR3 totals 13 residues. The V end lost 3 bases, the J end lost 3 bases, and 12 bases lay between the germline ends. The CDR3 loop reads CSASFRPGYEQYF. In DNA form, the CDR3 reads TGCAGTGCTAGTTTTCGACCAGGCTACGAGCAGTACTTC.

The chain employs TRBV7-2 and TRBJ2-4, with D perhaps TRBD2 (5 bases). Germline V gives CDR1 SGHTA, CDR2 FQGNSA. Trimming cost V 5 bases and J 0 bases, with 8 bases left between them. This CDR3 is 14 amino acids long. The CDR3 is CASSPGIAKNIQYF. DNA for the CDR3: TGTGCCAGCAGCCCGGGGATAGCCAAAAACATTCAGTACTTC.